The 13 T cell receptor beta chains in this list originate from one sample, sequenced in a study of T cell responses to AZD1222 COVID-19 vaccine. The table came from immunoSEQ multiplex PCR; TCRdb's copy has only in-frame clones and leaves some out. The data hold 140,000 or so clones, with more than 80% observed a single time. The sample was peripheral blood, taken on day 0 of AZD1222 vaccination. Receptors originate from an adult in good health.

As regards this clone: Other nucleotide sequences in the sample specify the same CDR3. The rearrangement links TRBV20-1 to TRBJ2-5; D is undetermined. V dropped 6 bases and J dropped 2 bases, with 4 bases sitting between them. The CDR3 runs 10 residues. The germline V gene has CDR1 DFQATT and CDR2 SNEGSKA (reference sequence). CDR3 sequence: CSASQETQYF. The DNA of the CDR3 is TGCAGTGCCTCACAAGAGACCCAGTACTTC.

The chain combines TRBV6-4 with TRBJ2-1; D unclear. From germline, CDR1 is MRHNA and CDR2 SNTAGT. The CDR3 is 13 amino acids. Trimming left V 0 bases short and J 7 bases short, with 7 bases between. The CDR3 protein is CASSDSGGNEQFF. CDR3 bases: TGTGCCAGCAGTGACTCTGGCGGTAATGAGCAGTTCTTC.

The chain combines TRBV6-5 with TRBJ1-4, with D possibly matching TRBD1 (5 bases). Germline CDR1 reads MNHEY; CDR2 reads SVGAGI. Trimming stripped 5 bases from V and 5 bases from J, with 15 bases between. This CDR3 is 15 amino acids long. The CDR3 spells CASSPRDGGNEKLFF. The CDR3 DNA is TGTGCCAGCAGTCCCCGGGACGGCGGCAATGAAAAACTGTTTTTT.

This chain joins TRBV18 and TRBJ1-1; 7 bases are shared with TRBD1. This CDR3 contains 13 residues. Per germline, CDR1 KGHSH and CDR2 LQKENI. The junction had 11 bases not matched to a gene; V was cut back by 6 bases and J by 10 bases. This chain's CDR3 is CASSLGGWFGAFF. The CDR3 DNA reads as TGTGCCAGCTCGCTAGGGGGCTGGTTTGGAGCTTTCTTT.

This clone was picked up one time. This rearrangement joins TRBV6-5 to TRBJ1-3, with a weak D call TRBD1 (6 bases). CDR1 is MNHEY and CDR2 is SVGAGI in the germline V gene. V lost 2 bases and J lost 1, with 9 bases in between. The CDR3 consists of 15 residues. Here the CDR3 DNA reads TGTGCCAGCAGTTACGCTACAGGGTCTGGAAACACCATATATTTT. This codes for CASSYATGSGNTIYF.

This clone was seen just once. The chain carries TRBV5-1 and TRBJ2-1, with 9 nucleotides matching TRBD1. The CDR3 sequence is 15 residues long. Germline V gene sequence: CDR1 SGHRS, CDR2 YFSETQ. Trimming removed 4 bases from V and 8 bases from J; junction bases left unmatched: 10. The CDR3 here is CASSPPGTGLDEQFF. The CDR3 DNA follows: TGCGCCAGCAGCCCCCCCGGGACAGGGTTGGATGAGCAGTTCTTC.

This chain connects TRBV6-6 to TRBJ1-5; 8 bases are shared with TRBD1. The V gene end was trimmed by 4 bases and the J gene end by 2 bases; junction bases not matched to a gene: 4. The V gene's germline CDR1 is MNHNY and CDR2 SVGAGI (reference sequence). The CDR3 runs to 15 residues. The CDR3 sequence: CASSFGQGGNQPQHF. The CDR3 DNA is TGTGCCAGCAGTTTTGGACAGGGTGGCAATCAGCCCCAGCATTTT.

Only one count was recorded for this clone. The rearrangement uses TRBV28 and TRBJ1-2, with 7 bases fitting TRBD1. This CDR3 spans 14 amino acids. Germline CDR1 reads MDHEN; CDR2 reads SYDVKM. The junction had 4 bases not matched to a gene; V was cut back by 2 bases and J by 4 bases. Written as DNA, the CDR3 is TGTGCCAGCAGTTTAGGGGGGACAGCCTATGGCTACACCTTC. It translates to CASSLGGTAYGYTF.

The chain joins TRBV6-1 to TRBJ1-2, with a weak D call TRBD1 (6 bases). V shed 2 bases and J shed 3 bases, with 13 bases lying between them. CDR1 is MNHNS, CDR2 SASEGT, per germline. This CDR3 region has 15 residues. In nucleotides, the CDR3 is TGTGCCAGCAGTGAATACGGGGGCGCGGACTATGGCTACACCTTC. Translating it yields CASSEYGGADYGYTF.

The rearrangement links TRBV19 to TRBJ2-1; TRBD2 might be the D (5 bases). Trimming took 3 bases from V and 1 from J, leaving 7 bases between them. From germline, CDR1 is LNHDA and CDR2 SQIVND (reference sequence). CDR3 length: 14 residues. As DNA, the CDR3 is TGTGCCAGTAGTATTAGCGAATCCTACAATGAGCAGTTCTTC. Protein: CASSISESYNEQFF. Full variable domain (rest looked up from reference TRBV19 and TRBJ2-1): DGGITQSPKYLFRKEGQNVTLSCEQNLNHDAMYWYRQDPGQGLRLIYYSQIVNDFQKGDIAEGYSVSREKKESFPLTVTSAQKNPTAFYLCASSISESYNEQFFGPGTRLTVL.

The chain combines TRBV1 with TRBJ2-1; the table names TRBD1, a call not compared with the DNA. TRBV1 is termed a pseudogene. The CDR3 sequence is 16 residues long. The CDR3 bases are TGCACCAGCAGATCGGAAGAGGGGGCCTCGTACAATGAGCAGTTCTTC. It specifies CTSRSEEGASYNEQFF.

The chain is built from TRBV27 and TRBJ2-2, with 7 bases fitting TRBD2. The CDR3 contains 18 residues. Per the germline V gene, CDR1 is MNHEY and CDR2 is SMNVEV (reference sequence). The junction had 14 bases not matched to a gene; V was cut back by 5 bases and J by 2 bases. In DNA form, the CDR3 reads TGTGCCAGCAGTCAAAGGGGCTTGGGAGCGGGAAACACCGGGGAGCTGTTTTTT. This encodes CASSQRGLGAGNTGELFF.

The V and J genes are TRBV7-8 and TRBJ1-6, with D uncertain. The V gene lost 1 base and the J gene lost 1 base, with 8 bases spanning the gap. There are 16 residues in the CDR3. Germline lookup yields CDR1 SGHVS and CDR2 FQNEAQ. CDR3 region: CASSLDTQSYNSPLHF. CDR3 bases: TGTGCCAGCAGCTTAGACACCCAGTCCTATAATTCACCCCTCCACTTT.